The 5 T cell receptor beta chains reported below all come from one sample, sequenced in a study of blood T cell repertoires in COVID-19. Sequenced by immunoSEQ multiplex PCR; TCRdb stores in-frame clones only, minus some. Of some 120,000 clones in the sample, 70% to 85% were seen once. Material: peripheral blood. Receptors were obtained from a woman aged 45-59 years with acute or convalescent COVID-19.

The V call is TRBV6-5, the J call TRBJ2-1; TRBD2 is a possible D gene (6 bases). From germline, CDR1 is MNHEY and CDR2 SVGAGI. The CDR3 is 13 residues long. V was clipped by 6 bases and J by 5 bases, with 11 bases between them. DNA for the CDR3: TGTGCCAGCAGGGACTACGCAAACAATGAGCAGTTCTTC. It yields the protein CASRDYANNEQFF.

The rearrangement uses TRBV24-1 and TRBJ2-1, with D perhaps TRBD1 (6 bases). Trimming took off 2 bases at V and 1 base at J, with 8 bases between the two ends. The CDR3 extends over 15 amino acids. Germline-derived CDR1 and CDR2 are KGHDR and SFDVKD. CDR3 in amino acids: CATSDYRASYNEQFF. CDR3 DNA sequence: TGTGCCACCAGTGATTACAGGGCGTCCTACAATGAGCAGTTCTTC.

This clone was recorded once. J is TRBJ1-6 and V is TRBV2; D possibly corresponds to TRBD1 (5 bases). The CDR3 totals 12 residues. V gave up 4 bases and J gave up 14 bases, with 12 bases separating them. Germline V gives CDR1 SNHLY, CDR2 FYNNEI. The CDR3 bases are TGTGCCAGCAGTGTGTTGGGGCAAACCCTCCACTTT. Translated: CASSVLGQTLHF.

The chain couples TRBV10-3 to TRBJ1-6; 9 positions agree with TRBD1. This CDR3 contains 13 residues. The germline V gene encodes CDR1 ENHRY and CDR2 SYGVKD. V shed 4 bases, J shed 14 bases, and the junction held 6 bases outside the gene matches. CDR3 region: CAISGGQGEALHF. The CDR3 nucleotides are TGTGCCATCAGTGGGGGACAGGGAGAGGCCCTCCACTTT.

V usage is TRBV6-5 and J usage is TRBJ2-7, with 11 bases fitting TRBD1. V shed 5 bases, J shed 3 bases, and the junction held 6 bases outside the gene matches. The CDR3 loop spans 15 amino acids. Germline CDR1 MNHEY, CDR2 SVGAGI. The CDR3 DNA follows: TGTGCCAGCAGTCAATCCGGGACAGGGGGCTACGAGCAGTACTTC. Protein product: CASSQSGTGGYEQYF.